This T cell receptor (beta chain) was identified in a study of blood T cell repertoires in COVID-19. Study at large: Sample material is recorded as cDNA or gDNA derived from T cells, B-cell-depleted T cells, or PBMCs.

Original processing methods: Nucleated cell counts were estimated from reference gene primer amplification. Data came from immunoSEQ multiplex PCR; TCRdb stores just in-frame clones and leaves some out. V, J and clone size are those of that table, while D and trimming were read from the DNA. The table lists some 170,000 clones, 82% of them singletons. CDR1 and CDR2 from the germline V gene are SGHRS and YFSETQ. The CDR3 is 13 residues long. The V gene lost 0 bases and the J gene lost 6 bases, with 9 bases spanning the gap. J is TRBJ1-1 and V is TRBV5-1; D call uncertain. This receptor was identified in a woman between 65 and 79 years old with acute or convalescent COVID-19. The source material was peripheral blood. CDR3 nucleotide sequence: TGCGCCAGCAGCTTGGGTAGTAGATCTGAAGCTTTCTTT. This encodes CASSLGSRSEAFF.